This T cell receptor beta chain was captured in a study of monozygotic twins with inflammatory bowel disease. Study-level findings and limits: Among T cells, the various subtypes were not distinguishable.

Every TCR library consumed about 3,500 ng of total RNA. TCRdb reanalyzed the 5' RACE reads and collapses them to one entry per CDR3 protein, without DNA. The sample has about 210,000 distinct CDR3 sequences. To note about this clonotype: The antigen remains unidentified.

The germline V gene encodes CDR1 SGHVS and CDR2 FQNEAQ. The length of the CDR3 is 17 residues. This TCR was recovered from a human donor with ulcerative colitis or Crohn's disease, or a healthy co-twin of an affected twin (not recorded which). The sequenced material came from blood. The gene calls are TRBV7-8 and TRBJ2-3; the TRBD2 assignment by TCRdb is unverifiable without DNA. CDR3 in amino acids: CASRARLAGGRTDTQYF.